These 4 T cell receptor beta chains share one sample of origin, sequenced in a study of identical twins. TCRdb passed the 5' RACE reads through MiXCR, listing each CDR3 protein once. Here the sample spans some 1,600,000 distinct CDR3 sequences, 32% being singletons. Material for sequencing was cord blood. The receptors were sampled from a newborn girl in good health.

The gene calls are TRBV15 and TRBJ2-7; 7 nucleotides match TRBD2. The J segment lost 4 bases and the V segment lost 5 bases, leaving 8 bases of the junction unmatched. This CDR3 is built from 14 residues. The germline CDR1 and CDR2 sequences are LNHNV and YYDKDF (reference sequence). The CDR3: CATSPQTSRYEQYF. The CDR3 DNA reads TGTGCCACCAGCCCCCAGACTAGCCGTTACGAGCAGTACTTC.

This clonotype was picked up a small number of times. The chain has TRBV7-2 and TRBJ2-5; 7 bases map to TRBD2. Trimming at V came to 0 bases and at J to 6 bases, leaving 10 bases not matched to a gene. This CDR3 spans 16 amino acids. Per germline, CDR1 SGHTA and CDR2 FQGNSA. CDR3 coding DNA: TGTGCCAGCAGCTTAGCGAGGGGCGGGAGTTTACAGACCCAGTACTTC. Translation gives CASSLARGGSLQTQYF.

This CDR3 is CASSEEIFQYF. As DNA, the CDR3 is TGTGCCAGCAGTGAGGAGATTTTTCAGTACTTC. The gene calls are TRBV6-1 and TRBJ2-4; D call uncertain. The V gene's germline CDR1 is MNHNS and CDR2 SASEGT. This CDR3 is 11 amino acids long. V was trimmed by 3 bases and J by 11 bases, leaving 8 bases between them.

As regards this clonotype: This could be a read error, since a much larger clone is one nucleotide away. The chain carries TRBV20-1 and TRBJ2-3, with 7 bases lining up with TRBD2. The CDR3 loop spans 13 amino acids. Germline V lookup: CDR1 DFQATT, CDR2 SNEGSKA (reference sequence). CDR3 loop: CSASLAVTDTQDF. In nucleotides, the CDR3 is TGCAGTGCTAGCCTAGCGGTCACAGATACGCAGGATTTT.